This T cell receptor beta chain was found in a study of cytomegalovirus exposure and HLA in healthy donors. With 4 bases clipped from V and 4 bases from J, the junction kept 7 bases outside the gene matches. CDR3 length: 16 residues. Germline V lookup: CDR1 SGHTA, CDR2 FQGNSA. With respect to this clone: Its antigen is as yet unknown.

Points from the study as a whole: V segments that were indistinguishable, TRBV6-2 and TRBV6-3 among them, were omitted from analysis. The productive fraction for most TCR beta V segments was about 90% or about 30% in an earlier analysis. The study carried out a later analysis of TCR beta sequences. It associated some 17,000 of them with specific HLA alleles at a false discovery rate of 0.05.

PCR primers comprised 60 Vbeta and 13 Jbeta primers. Measured with immunoSEQ multiplex PCR; TCRdb has only the in-frame clones, and not every one. The top ten hold about 16% of the sample, which has roughly 80,000 clones, roughly two thirds seen once. Sequenced material: PBMCs. The receptor was derived from a woman in her 40s in good health and CMV-seropositive. The chain joins TRBV7-2 to TRBJ2-1, with 10 bases that match TRBD2. CDR3: CASSWILAGVYNEQFF. The CDR3 DNA sequence: TGTGCCAGCAGCTGGATCCTAGCGGGGGTTTACAATGAGCAGTTCTTC. Combining the CDR3 with reference TRBV7-2 and TRBJ2-1 gives the whole variable domain GAGVSQSPSNKVTEKGKDVELRCDPISGHTALYWYRQSLGQGLEFLIYFQGNSAPDKSGLPSDRFSAERTGGSVSTLTIQRTQQEDSAVYLCASSWILAGVYNEQFFGPGTRLTVL.